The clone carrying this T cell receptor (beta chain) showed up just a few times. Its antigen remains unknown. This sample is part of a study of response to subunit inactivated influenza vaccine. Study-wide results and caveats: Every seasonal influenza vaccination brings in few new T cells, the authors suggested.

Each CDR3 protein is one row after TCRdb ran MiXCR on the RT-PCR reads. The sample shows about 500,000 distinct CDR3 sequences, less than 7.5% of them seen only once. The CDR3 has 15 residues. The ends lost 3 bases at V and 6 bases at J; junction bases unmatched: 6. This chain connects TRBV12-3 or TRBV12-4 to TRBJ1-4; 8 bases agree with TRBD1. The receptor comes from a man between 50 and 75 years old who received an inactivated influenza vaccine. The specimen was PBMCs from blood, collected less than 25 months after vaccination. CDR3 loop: CASSFGDRSYEKLFF. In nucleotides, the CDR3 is TGTGCCAGCAGTTTCGGGGACAGGTCCTATGAAAAACTGTTTTTT.